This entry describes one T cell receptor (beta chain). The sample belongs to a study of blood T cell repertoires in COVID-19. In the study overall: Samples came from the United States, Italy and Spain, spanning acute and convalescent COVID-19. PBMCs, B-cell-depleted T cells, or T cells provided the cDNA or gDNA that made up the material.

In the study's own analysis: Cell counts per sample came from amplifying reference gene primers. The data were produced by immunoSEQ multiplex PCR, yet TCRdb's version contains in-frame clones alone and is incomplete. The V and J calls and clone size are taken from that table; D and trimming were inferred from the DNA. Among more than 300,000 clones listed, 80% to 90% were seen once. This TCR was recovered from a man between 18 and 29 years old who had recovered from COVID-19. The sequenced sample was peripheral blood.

The CDR3, as DNA: TGTGCCAGCAACAACGAATACCTAGCTAACTATGGCTACACCTTC. This encodes CASNNEYLANYGYTF. The V and J genes are TRBV6-5 and TRBJ1-2; D unclear. This CDR3 has 15 residues. Per germline, CDR1 MNHEY and CDR2 SVGAGI. The ends were cut back, 7 bases at V and 0 bases at J, with 15 bases in the middle.